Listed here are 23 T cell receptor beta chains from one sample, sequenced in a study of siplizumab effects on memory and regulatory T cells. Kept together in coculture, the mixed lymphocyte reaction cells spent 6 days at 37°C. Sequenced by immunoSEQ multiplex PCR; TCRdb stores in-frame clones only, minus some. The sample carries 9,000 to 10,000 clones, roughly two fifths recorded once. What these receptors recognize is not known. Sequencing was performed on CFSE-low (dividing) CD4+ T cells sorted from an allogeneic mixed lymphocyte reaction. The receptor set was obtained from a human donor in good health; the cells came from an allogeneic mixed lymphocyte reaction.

The CDR3 loop reads CASSPLLRNTEAFF. For the CDR3, the DNA is TGTGCCAGCTCACCATTACTGCGGAACACTGAAGCTTTCTTT. The chain couples TRBV18 to TRBJ1-1; D uncertain. The ends were cut back, 2 bases at V and 1 base at J, with 8 bases in the middle. Germline assignment: CDR1 KGHSH and CDR2 LQKENI. The CDR3 has 14 amino acids.

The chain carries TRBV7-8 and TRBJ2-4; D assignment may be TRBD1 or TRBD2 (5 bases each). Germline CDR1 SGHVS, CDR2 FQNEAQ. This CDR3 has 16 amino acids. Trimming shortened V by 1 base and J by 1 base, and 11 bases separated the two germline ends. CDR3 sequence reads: CASSLGVGRAKNIQYF. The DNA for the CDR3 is TGTGCCAGCAGCTTAGGGGTGGGACGCGCCAAAAACATTCAGTACTTC.

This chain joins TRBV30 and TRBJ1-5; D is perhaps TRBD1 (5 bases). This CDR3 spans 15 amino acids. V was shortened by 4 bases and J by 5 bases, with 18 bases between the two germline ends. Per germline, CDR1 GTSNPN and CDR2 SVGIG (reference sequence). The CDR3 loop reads CAWIVEPGGYQPQHF. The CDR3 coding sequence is TGTGCCTGGATTGTCGAACCGGGGGGGTATCAGCCCCAGCATTTT.

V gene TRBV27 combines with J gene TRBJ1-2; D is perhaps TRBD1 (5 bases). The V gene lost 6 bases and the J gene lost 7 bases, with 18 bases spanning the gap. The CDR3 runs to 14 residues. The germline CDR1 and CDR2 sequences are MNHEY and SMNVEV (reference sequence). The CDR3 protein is CASSSRSSGTGYTF. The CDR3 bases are TGTGCCAGCAGCTCGAGGAGTTCGGGGACTGGCTACACCTTC.

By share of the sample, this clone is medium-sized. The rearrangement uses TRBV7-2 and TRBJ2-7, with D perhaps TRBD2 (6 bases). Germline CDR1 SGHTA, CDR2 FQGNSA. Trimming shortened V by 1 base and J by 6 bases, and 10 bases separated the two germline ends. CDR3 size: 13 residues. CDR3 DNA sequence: TGTGCCAGCAGCTTAGTTCGGGGAGGCGAGCAGTACTTC. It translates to CASSLVRGGEQYF.

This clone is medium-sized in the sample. CDR3 amino acids: CASRAPGYQETQYF. CDR3 in DNA: TGTGCCAGCCGCGCTCCAGGGTACCAAGAGACCCAGTACTTC. V usage is TRBV28 and J usage is TRBJ2-5; D might be TRBD1 (5 bases). The ends were cut back, 8 bases at V and 0 bases at J, with 13 bases in the middle. Per the germline V gene, CDR1 is MDHEN and CDR2 is SYDVKM. The CDR3 runs 14 residues. The variable domain in full, completed from reference TRBV28 and TRBJ2-5, reads DVKVTQSSRYLVKRTGEKVFLECVQDMDHENMFWYRQDPGLGLRLIYFSYDVKMKEKGDIPEGYSVSREKKERFSLILESASTNQTSMYLCASRAPGYQETQYFGPGTRLLVL.

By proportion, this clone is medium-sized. The CDR3 DNA follows: TGCGCCAGCAGCTTGGTTCTAGCGAGCGTCGAGCAGTACTTC. It yields the protein CASSLVLASVEQYF. This chain uses TRBV5-1 with TRBJ2-7; possibly TRBD2 for D (6 bases). The germline V gene encodes CDR1 SGHRS and CDR2 YFSETQ. Trimming pared 0 bases from V and 6 bases from J, leaving 13 bases between. The CDR3 extends over 14 amino acids.

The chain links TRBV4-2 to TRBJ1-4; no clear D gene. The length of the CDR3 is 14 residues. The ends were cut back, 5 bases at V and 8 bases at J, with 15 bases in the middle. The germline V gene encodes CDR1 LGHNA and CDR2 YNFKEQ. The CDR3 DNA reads TGTGCCAGCAGCGAGGACCCAATCGGGGAAAAACTGTTTTTT. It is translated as CASSEDPIGEKLFF.

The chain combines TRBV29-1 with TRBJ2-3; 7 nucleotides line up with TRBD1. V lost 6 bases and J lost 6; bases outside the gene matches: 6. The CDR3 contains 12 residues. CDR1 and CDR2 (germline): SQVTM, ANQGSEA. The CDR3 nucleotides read TGCAGCGTCCGACAGGGTCCGGATACGCAGTATTTT. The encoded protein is CSVRQGPDTQYF.

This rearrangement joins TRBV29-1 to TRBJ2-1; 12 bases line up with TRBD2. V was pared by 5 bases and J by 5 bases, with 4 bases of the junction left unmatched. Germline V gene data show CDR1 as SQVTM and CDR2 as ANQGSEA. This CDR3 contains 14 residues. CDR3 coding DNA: TGCAGCGTTTCAACTAGCGGGAGGAACAATGAGCAGTTCTTC. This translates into CSVSTSGRNNEQFF.

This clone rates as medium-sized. The CDR3 coding sequence is TGTGCCAGCACTACAGCAAGGGGGGACTACGAGCAGTACTTC. The encoded protein is CASTTARGDYEQYF. The chain is built from TRBV6-1 and TRBJ2-7; D possibly matches TRBD1 or TRBD2 (6 bases each). Per germline, CDR1 MNHNS and CDR2 SASEGT. Trimming removed 7 bases from V and 3 bases from J, with 16 bases in between. The CDR3 loop spans 14 amino acids.

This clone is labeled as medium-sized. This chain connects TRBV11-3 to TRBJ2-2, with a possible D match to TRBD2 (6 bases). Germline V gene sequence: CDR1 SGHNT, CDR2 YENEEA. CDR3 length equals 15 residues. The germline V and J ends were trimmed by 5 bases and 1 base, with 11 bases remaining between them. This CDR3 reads CASSRLVRNTGELFF. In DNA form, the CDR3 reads TGTGCCAGCAGCCGACTAGTAAGGAACACCGGGGAGCTGTTTTTT.

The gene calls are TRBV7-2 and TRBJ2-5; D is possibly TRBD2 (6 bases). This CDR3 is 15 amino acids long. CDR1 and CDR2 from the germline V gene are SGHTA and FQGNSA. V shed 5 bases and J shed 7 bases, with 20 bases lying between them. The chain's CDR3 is CASSPSGLSRGTQYF. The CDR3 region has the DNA TGTGCCAGCAGCCCCTCGGGACTTTCGAGAGGGACCCAGTACTTC.

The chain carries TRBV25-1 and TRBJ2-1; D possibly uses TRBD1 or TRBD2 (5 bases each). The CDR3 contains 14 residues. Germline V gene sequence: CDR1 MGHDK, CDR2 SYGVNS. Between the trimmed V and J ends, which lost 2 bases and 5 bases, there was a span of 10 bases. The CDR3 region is CASSEPGRHNEQFF. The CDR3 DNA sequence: TGTGCCAGCAGTGAACCGGGACGCCACAATGAGCAGTTCTTC. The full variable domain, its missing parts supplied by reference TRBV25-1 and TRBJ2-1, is EADIYQTPRYLVIGTGKKITLECSQTMGHDKMYWYQQDPGMELHLIHYSYGVNSTEKGDLSSESTVSRIRTEHFPLTLESARPSHTSQYLCASSEPGRHNEQFFGPGTRLTVL.

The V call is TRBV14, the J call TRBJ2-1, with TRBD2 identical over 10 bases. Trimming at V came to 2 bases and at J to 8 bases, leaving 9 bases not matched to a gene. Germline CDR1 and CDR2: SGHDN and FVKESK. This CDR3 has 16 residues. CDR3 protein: CASSQLGLAEGYEQFF. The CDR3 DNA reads TGTGCCAGCAGCCAATTAGGACTAGCGGAGGGCTATGAGCAGTTCTTC.

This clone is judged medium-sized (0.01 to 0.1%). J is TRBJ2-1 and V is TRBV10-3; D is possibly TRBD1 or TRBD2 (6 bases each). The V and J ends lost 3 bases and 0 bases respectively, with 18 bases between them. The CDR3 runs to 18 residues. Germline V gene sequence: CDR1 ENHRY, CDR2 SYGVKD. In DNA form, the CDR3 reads TGTGCCATCAGTGACAACGCGCGGGACATTTCCTCCTACAATGAGCAGTTCTTC. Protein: CAISDNARDISSYNEQFF.

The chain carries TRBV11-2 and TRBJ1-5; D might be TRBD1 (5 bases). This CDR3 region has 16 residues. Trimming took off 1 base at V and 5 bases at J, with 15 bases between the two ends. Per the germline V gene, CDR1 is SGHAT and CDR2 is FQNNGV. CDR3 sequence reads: CASSLVGTRSYQPQHF. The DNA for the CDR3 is TGTGCCAGCAGCTTAGTGGGGACTCGTTCCTATCAGCCCCAGCATTTT.

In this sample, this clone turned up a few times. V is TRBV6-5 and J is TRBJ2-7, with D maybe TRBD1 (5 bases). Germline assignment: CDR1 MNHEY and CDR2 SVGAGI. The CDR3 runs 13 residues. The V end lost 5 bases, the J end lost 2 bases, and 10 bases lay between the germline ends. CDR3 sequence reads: CASSPARAYEQYF. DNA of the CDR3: TGTGCCAGCAGTCCCGCCAGGGCCTACGAGCAGTACTTC.

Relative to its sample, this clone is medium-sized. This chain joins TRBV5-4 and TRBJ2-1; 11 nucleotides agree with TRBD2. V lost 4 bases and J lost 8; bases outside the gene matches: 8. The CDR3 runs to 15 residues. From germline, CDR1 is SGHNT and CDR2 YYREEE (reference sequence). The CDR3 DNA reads TGTGCCAGCAGCGGGGGACTAGCGGCAGTGTATGAGCAGTTCTTC. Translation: CASSGGLAAVYEQFF.

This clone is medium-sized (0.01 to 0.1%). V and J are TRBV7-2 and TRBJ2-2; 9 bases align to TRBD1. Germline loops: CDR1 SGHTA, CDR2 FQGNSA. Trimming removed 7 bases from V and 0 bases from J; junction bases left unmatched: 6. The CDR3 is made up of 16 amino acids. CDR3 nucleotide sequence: TGTGCCAGCAACCAACAGGGGGCAGCGAACACCGGGGAGCTGTTTTTT. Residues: CASNQQGAANTGELFF.

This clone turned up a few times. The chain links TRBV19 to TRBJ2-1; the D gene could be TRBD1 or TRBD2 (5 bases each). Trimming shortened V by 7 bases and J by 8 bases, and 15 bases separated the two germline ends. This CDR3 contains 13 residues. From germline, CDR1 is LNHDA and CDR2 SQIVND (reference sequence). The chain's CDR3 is CASKPRGAYEQFF. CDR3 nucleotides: TGTGCCAGTAAACCCAGAGGGGCCTATGAGCAGTTCTTC.

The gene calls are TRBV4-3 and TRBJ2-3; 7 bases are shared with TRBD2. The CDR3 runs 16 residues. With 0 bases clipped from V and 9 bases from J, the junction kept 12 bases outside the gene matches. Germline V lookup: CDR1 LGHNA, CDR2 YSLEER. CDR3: CASSQDVGRQRGTQYF. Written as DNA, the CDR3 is TGCGCCAGCAGCCAAGACGTCGGGAGGCAGCGGGGCACGCAGTATTTT.

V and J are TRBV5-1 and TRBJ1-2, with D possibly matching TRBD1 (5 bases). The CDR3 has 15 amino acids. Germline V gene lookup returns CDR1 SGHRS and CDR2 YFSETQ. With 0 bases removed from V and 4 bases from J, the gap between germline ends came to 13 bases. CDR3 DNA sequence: TGCGCCAGCAGCTTGGGTCGGGCGGACATCTATGGCTACACCTTC. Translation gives CASSLGRADIYGYTF.